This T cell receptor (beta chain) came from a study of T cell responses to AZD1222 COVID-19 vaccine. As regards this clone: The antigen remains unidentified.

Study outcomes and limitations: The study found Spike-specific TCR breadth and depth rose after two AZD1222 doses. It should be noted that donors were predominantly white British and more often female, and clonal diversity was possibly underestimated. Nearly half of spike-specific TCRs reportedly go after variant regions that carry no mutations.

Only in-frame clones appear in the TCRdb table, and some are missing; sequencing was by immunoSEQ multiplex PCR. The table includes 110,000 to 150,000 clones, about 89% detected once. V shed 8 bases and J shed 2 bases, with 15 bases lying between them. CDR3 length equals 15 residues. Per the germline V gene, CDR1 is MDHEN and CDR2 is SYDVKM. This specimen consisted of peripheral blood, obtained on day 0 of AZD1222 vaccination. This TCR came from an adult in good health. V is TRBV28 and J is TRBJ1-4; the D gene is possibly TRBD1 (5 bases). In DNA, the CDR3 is TGTGCCAGCCGCACCTGGGGGAGGACTAATGAAAAACTGTTTTTT. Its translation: CASRTWGRTNEKLFF.